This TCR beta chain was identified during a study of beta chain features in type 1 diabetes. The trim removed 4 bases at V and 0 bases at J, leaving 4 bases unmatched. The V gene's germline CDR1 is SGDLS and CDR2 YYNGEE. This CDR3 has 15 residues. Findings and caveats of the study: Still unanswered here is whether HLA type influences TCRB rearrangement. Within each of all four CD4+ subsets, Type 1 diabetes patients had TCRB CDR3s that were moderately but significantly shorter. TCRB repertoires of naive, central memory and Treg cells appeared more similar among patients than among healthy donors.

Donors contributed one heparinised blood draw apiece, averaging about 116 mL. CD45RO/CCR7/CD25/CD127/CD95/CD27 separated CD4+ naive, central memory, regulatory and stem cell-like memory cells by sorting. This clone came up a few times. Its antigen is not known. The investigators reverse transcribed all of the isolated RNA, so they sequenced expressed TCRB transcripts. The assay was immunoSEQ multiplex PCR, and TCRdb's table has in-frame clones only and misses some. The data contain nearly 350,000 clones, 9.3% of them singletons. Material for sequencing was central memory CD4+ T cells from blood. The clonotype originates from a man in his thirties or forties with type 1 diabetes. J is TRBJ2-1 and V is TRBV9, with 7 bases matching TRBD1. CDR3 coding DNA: TGTGCCAGCAGCACCAGGGGGAGCTCCTACAATGAGCAGTTCTTC. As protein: CASSTRGSSYNEQFF.